This T cell receptor (beta chain) was recorded in a study of T cell clonotyping in hematopoietic cell transplantation. In germline, CDR1 is GTSNPN, CDR2 SVGIG (reference sequence). Trimming cost V 8 bases and J 4 bases; bases outside gene matches: 7. The CDR3 spans 13 residues. Concerning this clone: Its antigen is not identified.

Profiled with immunoSEQ multiplex PCR; TCRdb holds only in-frame clones, not every one. The sample consists of some 11,000 clones, 40% to 50% of them appearing once. Recipient blood drawn about 28 days pretransplant and days 30, 100, 180 after. General study findings and limits: Broader posttransplant TCR repertoire diversity was predicted by graft donor and pretransplant recipient Inverse Simpson Index values. Pathologically expanded recipient clonotypes increased progressively from day 30 to day 180 as diversity fell.

This specimen consisted of PBMCs, obtained 30 days after allogeneic stem cell transplant. The rearrangement links TRBV30 to TRBJ2-1; 8 bases are shared with TRBD2. This clonotype was sampled from a male patient aged 50 or older who had an allogeneic stem cell transplant from an unrelated donor, so the T cells may come from the graft donor. Some clones in this sample may be carry-over from other donors' samples. The CDR3 region has the DNA TGTGCCCACGACCGGGGGGGGTACAATGAGCAGTTCTTC. It codes for CAHDRGGYNEQFF.